A selection of T cell receptor beta chains follows, all from one sample in a study of siplizumab effects on memory and regulatory T cells. The data were produced by immunoSEQ multiplex PCR, yet TCRdb's version contains in-frame clones alone and is incomplete. The table includes roughly 120,000 clones, 80% to 95% detected once. Sample: CD4+ T cells sorted from blood. These receptor sequences come from a human donor in good health. Each CDR3 is given with its conserved first and last residue. A D gene is named only where the DNA matches it firmly. Size is stated for part of the rows, as once, few or many counts, or as a class when the clone is expanded.

abundance	v_gene	d_gene	j_gene	CDR3aa	CDR3nt
-	TRBV5-6	TRBD1	TRBJ1-1	CASSFGDRVNTEAFF	TGTGCCAGCAGTTTCGGGGACAGGGTTAACACTGAAGCTTTCTTT
-	TRBV11-2	-	TRBJ2-7	CASSSHYEQYF	TGTGCCAGCAGCTCCCACTACGAGCAGTACTTC
-	TRBV9	TRBD2	TRBJ2-7	CASSPWGGRVYEQYF	TGTGCCAGCAGCCCATGGGGCGGGAGAGTATACGAGCAGTACTTC
once	TRBV19	TRBD1	TRBJ1-2	CASSNRGTGYGYTF	TGTGCCAGTAGTAACAGGGGGACAGGCTATGGCTACACCTTC
once	TRBV5-4	TRBD2	TRBJ2-3	CASSGGLAGTSTDTQYF	TGTGCCAGCAGCGGGGGGCTAGCGGGGACTAGCACAGATACGCAGTATTTT
once	TRBV19	-	TRBJ1-1	CASSITTNTEAFF	TGTGCCAGTAGTATAACAACGAACACTGAAGCTTTCTTT
-	TRBV7-2	-	TRBJ2-7	CASSPGSIAYEQYF	TGTGCCAGCTCACCGGGCAGTATCGCCTACGAGCAGTACTTC
-	TRBV6-5	-	TRBJ2-3	CASSFSPPRPDTQYF	TGTGCCAGCAGTTTTTCCCCCCCGAGGCCAGATACGCAGTATTTT
-	TRBV5-6	TRBD1	TRBJ1-5	CASSSTGQGINQPQHF	TGTGCCAGCAGCTCCACGGGACAGGGGATCAACCAGCCCCAGCATTTT
once	TRBV5-1	TRBD1	TRBJ1-2	CASSLGQGKGNGYTF	TGCGCCAGCAGCTTGGGACAGGGTAAAGGTAATGGCTACACCTTC
-	TRBV18	-	TRBJ1-5	CASSTTGNQPQHF	TGTGCCAGCTCAACCACAGGGAATCAGCCCCAGCATTTT
-	TRBV5-6	TRBD1	TRBJ1-3	CASSLFQGVSGNTIYF	TGTGCCAGCAGCTTATTCCAGGGGGTATCGGGAAACACCATATATTTT
-	TRBV9	-	TRBJ1-2	CASSAKQGYGYTF	TGTGCCAGCAGCGCTAAACAGGGATATGGCTACACCTTC
-	TRBV5-3	-	TRBJ2-1	CARSPVVRGPYNEQFF	TGTGCCAGAAGCCCCGTAGTGCGCGGACCATACAATGAGCAGTTCTTC
-	TRBV7-9	-	TRBJ2-3	CASRLGSSDTQYF	TGTGCCAGCCGCCTGGGGTCTTCAGATACGCAGTATTTT
-	TRBV5-4	-	TRBJ1-1	CASSRDGGRDTEAFF	TGTGCCAGCAGCCGCGATGGAGGTCGGGACACTGAAGCTTTCTTT
-	TRBV6-1	-	TRBJ1-1	CATAEGGISTEAFF	TGTGCCACCGCCGAGGGGGGGATCAGCACTGAAGCTTTCTTT
-	TRBV29-1	-	TRBJ1-5	CSVEDQNRDDNHQPQHF	TGCAGCGTTGAAGATCAGAACCGGGACGACAACCATCAGCCCCAGCATTTT
-	TRBV6-6	TRBD1	TRBJ1-2	CASSSTGVYGYTF	TGTGCCAGCAGCTCGACAGGGGTGTATGGCTACACCTTC
-	TRBV7-6	-	TRBJ2-3	CASSARRDSAGDTQYF	TGTGCCAGCAGCGCCCGCCGGGACTCGGCCGGAGATACGCAGTATTTT
-	TRBV5-4	TRBD1	TRBJ2-7	CASSRTGTGLYEQYF	TGTGCCAGCAGCCGGACCGGGACAGGGTTATACGAGCAGTACTTC
-	TRBV27	-	TRBJ2-7	CASSFGGPTYEQYF	TGTGCCAGCAGTTTCGGGGGGCCCACCTACGAGCAGTACTTC
few	TRBV4-1	TRBD1	TRBJ1-2	CASSSRDRGSGYTF	TGCGCCAGCAGCTCCAGGGACAGGGGATCTGGCTACACCTTC